This T cell receptor beta chain was observed in a study of beta chain features in type 1 diabetes. Every isolated RNA sample was fully reverse transcribed, so sequencing captured expressed TCRB transcripts. Measured with immunoSEQ multiplex PCR; TCRdb has only the in-frame clones, and not every one. Of over 150,000 clones in the sample, roughly 7.1% were seen once. Comment on this clone: Its specificity is unknown.

The authors sorted CD4+ naive, central memory, regulatory and stem cell-like memory cells via CD45RO/CCR7/CD25/CD127/CD95/CD27. Populations obtained by sorting all exceeded 95% purity. Study-wide results and caveats: In all four CD4+ subsets, TCRB CDR3 length was significantly, moderately reduced in type 1 diabetes. Small HLA sub-analyses could not settle whether HLA shapes TCRB rearrangement. Individuals with type 1 diabetes displayed fewer insertions and more deletions at VDJ junctions.

The sequence derives from a woman aged 40 to 50 with type 1 diabetes. Material: central memory CD4+ T cells from blood.

The DNA of the CDR3 is TGTGCCAGCAGCCCCCCGACCCAGTGGAGGACAGATACGCAGTATTTT. This translates into CASSPPTQWRTDTQYF. This rearrangement joins TRBV21-1 to TRBJ2-3; the tabulated D call, TRBD2, remains unverified against the DNA. TRBV21-1 is a listed pseudogene. The CDR3 covers 16 residues.